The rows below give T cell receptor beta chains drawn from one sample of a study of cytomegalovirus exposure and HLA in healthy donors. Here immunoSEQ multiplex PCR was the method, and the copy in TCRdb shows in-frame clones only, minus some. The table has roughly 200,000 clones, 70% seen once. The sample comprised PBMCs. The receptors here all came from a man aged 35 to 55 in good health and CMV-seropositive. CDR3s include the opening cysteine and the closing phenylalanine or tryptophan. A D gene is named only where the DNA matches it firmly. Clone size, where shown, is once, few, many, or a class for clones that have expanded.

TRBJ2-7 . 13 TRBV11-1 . CASSFSLAYEQYF TGTGCCAGCAGCTTTAGTCTAGCCTACGAGCAGTACTTC
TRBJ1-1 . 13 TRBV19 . CASSIGRGTEAFF TGTGCCAGTAGTATAGGCCGCGGGACTGAAGCTTTCTTT
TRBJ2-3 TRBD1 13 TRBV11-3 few CASSRDRADTQYF TGTGCCAGCAGCAGAGACAGGGCGGATACGCAGTATTTT
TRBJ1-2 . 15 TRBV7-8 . CASSLGPSNRYGYTF TGTGCCAGCAGCTTGGGGCCATCGAACCGCTATGGCTACACCTTC
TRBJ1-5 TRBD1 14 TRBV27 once CASSSDRGAQPQHF TGTGCCAGCAGTTCGGACAGGGGGGCTCAGCCCCAGCATTTT
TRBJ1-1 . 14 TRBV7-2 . CASSWFGGNTEAFF TGTGCCAGCAGCTGGTTCGGGGGAAACACTGAAGCTTTCTTT
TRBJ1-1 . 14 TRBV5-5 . CASSLILRDTEAFF TGTGCCAGCAGCTTGATACTCCGGGACACTGAAGCTTTCTTT
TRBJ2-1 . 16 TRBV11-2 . CASSFNGAGLENEQFF TGTGCCAGCAGCTTTAATGGGGCAGGTCTGGAAAATGAGCAGTTCTTC
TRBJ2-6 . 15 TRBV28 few CASSFIAQGANVLTF TGTGCCAGCAGTTTCATAGCGCAGGGGGCCAACGTCCTGACTTTC
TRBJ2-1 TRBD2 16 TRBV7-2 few CASSKLAGGAYNEQFF TGTGCCAGCAGCAAACTAGCGGGGGGTGCCTACAATGAGCAGTTCTTC
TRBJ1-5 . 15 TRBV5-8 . CASSLARRGSQPQHF TGTGCCAGCAGCTTGGCCCGGAGGGGTAGTCAGCCCCAGCATTTT
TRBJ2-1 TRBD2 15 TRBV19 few CASSATSGVYNEQFF TGTGCCAGTAGCGCCACTAGCGGGGTCTACAATGAGCAGTTCTTC
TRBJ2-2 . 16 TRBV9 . CASSVGAGADTGELFF TGTGCCAGCAGCGTAGGGGCAGGAGCGGACACCGGGGAGCTGTTTTTT
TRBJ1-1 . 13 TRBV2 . CATTSSGNTEAFF TGTGCCACCACGTCGTCAGGGAACACTGAAGCTTTCTTT
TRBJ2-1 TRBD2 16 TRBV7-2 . CASSRRLAGGRDEQFF TGTGCCAGCAGCCGCAGACTAGCGGGGGGGCGAGATGAGCAGTTCTTC
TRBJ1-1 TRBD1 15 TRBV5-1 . CASSLGTGQDTEAFF TGCGCCAGCAGCTTGGGGACAGGGCAGGACACTGAAGCTTTCTTT
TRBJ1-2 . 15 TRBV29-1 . CSVEGGTFPNYGYTF TGCAGCGTTGAAGGGGGGACTTTCCCTAACTATGGCTACACCTTC
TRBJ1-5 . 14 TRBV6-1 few CASSENSPHQPQHF TGTGCCAGCAGTGAGAACAGTCCCCATCAGCCCCAGCATTTT
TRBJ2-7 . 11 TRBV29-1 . CSVEEGHEQYF TGCAGCGTTGAGGAGGGTCACGAGCAGTACTTC
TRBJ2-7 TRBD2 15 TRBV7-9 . CASSLLAGGRYEQYF TGTGCCAGCAGCTTATTAGCGGGGGGTCGGTACGAGCAGTACTTC
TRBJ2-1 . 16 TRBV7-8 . CASSFWRGGPDDEQFF TGTGCCAGCAGCTTTTGGAGGGGGGGCCCCGACGATGAGCAGTTCTTC
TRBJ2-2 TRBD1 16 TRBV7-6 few CASSTKDRGRVGELFF TGTGCCAGCAGCACAAAGGACAGGGGAAGGGTCGGGGAGCTGTTTTTT
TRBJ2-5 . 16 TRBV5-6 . CASSKTGQTNQETQYF TGTGCCAGCAGTAAGACCGGACAGACTAACCAAGAGACCCAGTACTTC
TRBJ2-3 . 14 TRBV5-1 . CASSLGGHRDTQYF TGCGCCAGCAGCTTGGGAGGTCACCGAGATACGCAGTATTTT
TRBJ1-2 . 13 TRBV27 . CASRRGGGYGYTF TGTGCCAGCAGACGGGGAGGAGGGTATGGCTACACCTTC